What follows is one T cell receptor (beta chain) and its context. Its cognate antigen is unknown. The record originates from a study of T cell repertoires in cytomegalovirus infection. Study in general: TCR beta signatures that were public indicated CMV infection and matching HLA type.

Findings of the study overall: The ex vivo response showed dominance by HLA-C-restricted CMV-specific TCR beta clonotypes.

TCRdb reprocessed the reads via MiXCR and lists one record per CDR3 protein. The data contain 500,000 to 600,000 distinct CDR3 sequences, 16% of them singletons. The sequenced material came from CD8+ T cells from PBMCs. This receptor was taken from a human donor in good health (CMV status not recorded). Some clones in this sample may be carry-over from other donors' samples.

This CDR3 is CASSLSEGIYEQYF. For the CDR3, the DNA is TGTGCCAGCAGTTTATCAGAAGGGATCTACGAGCAGTACTTC. V and J are TRBV27 and TRBJ2-7; D gene unclear. Germline CDR1 is MNHEY and CDR2 is SMNVEV (reference sequence). The CDR3 is made up of 14 amino acids. V lost 0 bases and J 3 bases, leaving 9 bases between the germline ends.